This TCR beta chain comes out of a study of CD8 T cells in ankylosing spondylitis. Study outcomes and limitations: In synovial fluid and blood from reactive arthritis, some motif variants were previously reported. It appeared that ankylosing spondylitis blood was characterized by a TCR beta motif of 8 or 9 highly homologous variants.

TCRdb used MiXCR to reprocess the 5' RACE reads, holding one entry per CDR3 protein. Of a few hundred thousand distinct CDR3 sequences listed, 15% to 20% are singletons. The germline V and J ends were trimmed by 2 bases and 2 bases, with 10 bases remaining between them. The CDR3 consists of 14 residues. Germline-derived CDR1 and CDR2 are SGDLS and YYNGEE. About this clonotype: Its target is not known.

The genes are TRBV9 and TRBJ1-2; a possible D gene is TRBD1 (5 bases). The sequencing sample was made of blood, either unsorted or a sorted T cell fraction (not recorded which). The clonotype was recovered from a male donor with ankylosing spondylitis or in good health (not recorded which). CDR3 region: CASSVEQANYGYTF. The CDR3 DNA follows: TGTGCCAGCAGCGTCGAACAGGCGAACTATGGCTACACCTTC.